Sequencing of this T cell receptor beta chain was carried out in a study of T-cell reconstitution after alpha-beta-depleted transplantation in children. General study points: Surviving recipient cells, namely T cells and thymic progenitors, were the source of high day-60 TCRbeta diversity in some patients. Where alpha-beta T cells came from about two months after transplant was reportedly several hundred expanded graft clones. Counts and diversity of T cells one year after transplant came mostly from newly produced T cells.

Points on this clonotype: The antigen is unknown.

This CDR3 has 15 residues. Germline V gives CDR1 LGHNA, CDR2 YNFKEQ. V lost 4 bases and J lost 3, with 16 bases in between. Unique molecular identifiers were incorporated when the TCRbeta library was constructed. TCRdb reprocessed the PCR reads with MiXCR, giving one entry per CDR3 protein. The sample carries approximately 500,000 distinct CDR3 sequences, 20% to 30% recorded once. The chain uses TRBV4-2 and TRBJ2-7; D not certain. Specimen: PBMCs, collected before TCRalphabeta/CD19-depleted stem cell transplant. The receptor's source is a boy in the first two years of life with Wiskott-Aldrich syndrome, due to receive a stem cell transplant. The CDR3 nucleotides are TGTGCCAGCAGCCGCCCAGGTGGTGGGGACTACGAGCAGTACTTC. It yields the protein CASSRPGGGDYEQYF.